Listed below are T cell receptor beta chains from one sample, sequenced in a study of cytomegalovirus exposure and HLA in healthy donors. Profiled with immunoSEQ multiplex PCR; TCRdb holds only in-frame clones, not every one. The data show 80,000 or so clones, with 10% seen just once and roughly 22% held by the top ten. Sequencing input: PBMCs. Receptors originate from a man between 60 and 75 years old in good health and CMV-seropositive. Each CDR3 is given with its conserved first and last residue. D genes are given only for firm matches. Clone sizes are given selectively: once, few, many, or a class where the clone is expanded.

v_gene,j_gene,abundance,d_gene,CDR3nt,CDR3aa
TRBV5-1,TRBJ1-1,few,.,TGCGCCAGCAGCTTCAGGGTAGGGATTCCTGAAGCTTTCTTT,CASSFRVGIPEAFF
TRBV4-1,TRBJ2-7,few,.,TGCGCCAGCAGCCAAGTCACGGTCTCCTACGAGCAGTACTTC,CASSQVTVSYEQYF
TRBV28,TRBJ2-7,few,TRBD1,TGTGCCAGCAGTACGCGGACAGGGGCCTACGAGCAGTACTTC,CASSTRTGAYEQYF
TRBV2,TRBJ2-5,few,.,TGTGCCAGCAGAGAACAGATCCAAGAGACCCAGTACTTC,CASREQIQETQYF
TRBV5-1,TRBJ2-1,few,.,TGCGCCAGCAGCTTGGATCCCCACAGCTCCTACAATGAGCAGTTCTTC,CASSLDPHSSYNEQFF
TRBV27,TRBJ1-1,few,.,TGTGCCAGCCACGGGGGGTATAACACTGAAGCTTTCTTT,CASHGGYNTEAFF
TRBV6-6,TRBJ2-3,.,.,TGTGCCAGCAGTTACTCTTTAAGCACAGATACGCAGTATTTT,CASSYSLSTDTQYF
TRBV28,TRBJ2-1,.,TRBD1,TGTGCCAGCAGTTTAACTAGGACAGGCCCCATATTTGAGTTCTTC,CASSLTRTGPIFEFF
TRBV6-1,TRBJ2-5,.,.,TGTGCCAGCAGTGTACAGGCCATGGAGACCCAGTACTTC,CASSVQAMETQYF
TRBV30,TRBJ1-4,few,TRBD1,TGTGCCTGGAGTGGCGACAGGGGGGGATCTGAAAAACTGTTTTTT,CAWSGDRGGSEKLFF
TRBV4-1,TRBJ1-1,many,TRBD1,TGCGCCAGCCGGACAGGGAACACTGAAGCTTTCTTT,CASRTGNTEAFF
TRBV9,TRBJ2-6,.,.,TGTGCCAGCAGCGTAGGCGAGACAGTTTACTCTGGGGCCAACGTCCTGACTTTC,CASSVGETVYSGANVLTF
TRBV14,TRBJ1-3,.,.,TGTGCCAGCAGCCAAGCCATTTCAGGGCTTGGAAACACCATATATTTT,CASSQAISGLGNTIYF
TRBV6-6,TRBJ2-7,.,.,TGTGCCAGCAGTTACTCCCCCAGCGCGAGCTCCTACGAGCAGTACTTC,CASSYSPSASSYEQYF
TRBV18,TRBJ2-3,.,TRBD2,TGTGCCAGCTCAACTTCCGGGACTAGCGGGAGCACAGATACGCAGTATTTT,CASSTSGTSGSTDTQYF
TRBV9,TRBJ2-5,few,TRBD2,TGTGCCAGCAGCCGGACTAGCGGTACCCAAGAGACCCAGTACTTC,CASSRTSGTQETQYF